Below, 8 T cell receptor beta chains from the same sample are listed, as sequenced in a study of tumor and adjacent non-tumor tissue in lung cancer. RNA was extracted from bulk tissue without any cell sorting. Three rounds of nested PCR, following a modified ARM-PCR protocol, produced the TCRbeta library. TCRdb re-called the multiplex PCR reads through MiXCR, storing one row per CDR3 protein. The repertoire holds fewer than 130,000 distinct CDR3 sequences, with approximately 87% as singletons. The sample comprised lung tumor tissue. The receptors derive from a man between 65 and 85 years old with non-small cell lung cancer.

In the case of this clonotype: A much more abundant neighbour one base away suggests this may be a read error. The chain's CDR3 is CACWLTGEETQYF. The CDR3, as DNA: TGTGCCTGCTGGTTGACAGGGGAAGAGACCCAGTACTTC. The chain uses TRBV6-6 and TRBJ2-5, with 8 bases lining up with TRBD1. Germline CDR1 reads MNHNY; CDR2 reads SVGAGI (reference sequence). With 11 bases clipped from V and 3 bases from J, the junction kept 8 bases outside the gene matches. This CDR3 has 13 amino acids.

On this clonotype: The junction departs from the called germline gene at one end, perhaps through a read error. The CDR3: CSSSLMKTEAFF. DNA of the CDR3: TGTTCCAGCAGCTTGATGAAGACTGAAGCTTTCTTT. The rearrangement links TRBV11-2 to TRBJ1-1; D not resolved. Looked up from germline, CDR1 is SGHAT and CDR2 is FQNNGV. This CDR3 has 12 amino acids.

This clonotype was observed a few times. The junction does not match germline at one end; this may be a read error. The gene calls are TRBV4-2 and TRBJ2-7; no reliable D call. CDR1 is LGHNA and CDR2 is YNFKEQ in the germline V gene. The CDR3 has 14 amino acids. CDR3 sequence: CVSSQGHGLYEQYF. DNA of the CDR3: TGTGTCAGCAGCCAAGGCCACGGTCTCTACGAGCAGTACTTC.

This clonotype was recorded once. The gene calls are TRBV29-1 and TRBJ1-1; D call uncertain. Germline assignment: CDR1 SQVTM and CDR2 ANQGSEA. Deletions cut 7 bases from V and 7 bases from J, with 19 bases between. The CDR3 loop spans 13 amino acids. CDR3 loop: CSADPGPSDEAFF. The CDR3 nucleotides read TGCAGCGCTGATCCCGGACCGAGCGATGAAGCTTTCTTT.

The V call is TRBV29-1, the J call TRBJ2-1; D tentatively fits TRBD1 or TRBD2 (5 bases each). From germline, CDR1 is SQVTM and CDR2 ANQGSEA. The CDR3 has 11 amino acids. CDR3 in amino acids: CNVAPGTEQFF. The DNA of the CDR3 is TGCAACGTAGCCCCAGGGACCGAGCAGTTCTTC.

CDR3 in amino acids: CASSQWTGRWQYF. CDR3 nucleotide sequence: TGTGCCAGCAGCCAATGGACCGGGCGCTGGCAGTACTTC. The chain combines TRBV11-2 with TRBJ2-7; D remains ambiguous. V lost 5 bases and J 9 bases, leaving 17 bases between the germline ends. The CDR3 contains 13 residues. CDR1 and CDR2 (germline): SGHAT, FQNNGV.

This clonotype is a singleton in its sample. A junction end diverges from the germline sequence, so it may reflect a read error. The chain uses TRBV4-3 and TRBJ2-3; possibly TRBD2 for D (5 bases). The CDR3 is 14 amino acids. From germline, CDR1 is LGHNA and CDR2 YSLEER. The CDR3 coding sequence is TGCGCCATCATCCAAGTTAGTTCCGGGGATACGCAGTATTTC. It is translated as CAIIQVSSGDTQYF.

V is TRBV4-2 and J is TRBJ2-7; 10 bases align to TRBD2. With V trimmed by 4 bases and J by 13 bases, 13 bases remained unmatched. Germline V CDR1 and CDR2: LGHNA, YNFKEQ. The CDR3 contains 14 residues. CDR3 residues: CASSRAGGSHEQYF. DNA of the CDR3: TGTGCCAGCAGCCGAGCGGGAGGGTCCCACGAACAATACTTC.